The T cell receptor beta chain under discussion was sequenced for a study of shared clonotypes between healthy human individuals. General study findings and limits: Across a handful of donors, naive CD4 shared roughly 5%, naive CD8 approximately 3.5%, memory CD4 roughly 2.3%, memory CD8 roughly 0.37%.

This clone has only a few counts. Antigen unknown. Other DNA sequences within the sample encode an identical CDR3. Deep-level assay runs were performed. The data were produced by immunoSEQ multiplex PCR, yet TCRdb's version contains in-frame clones alone and is incomplete. The table records 2 million to 3 million clones, roughly 92% of them present only once. Nashville, Tennessee was home to all donors, who were Caucasian adults. The origin of this receptor is a young man in good health. The sequencing input was naive CD4+ T cells sorted from blood. Subset here: CD45RA+ positively selected.

The CDR3 loop reads CASSPGDPGTEAFF. The CDR3 coding sequence is TGTGCCAGCAGCCCCGGGGATCCCGGGACTGAAGCTTTCTTT. V and J are TRBV7-9 and TRBJ1-1; D uncertain. Trimming removed 5 bases from V and 5 bases from J, with 15 bases in between. CDR3 length: 14 amino acids. The germline gives CDR1 SEHNR, CDR2 FQNEAQ (reference sequence).